This is a list of T cell receptor beta chains from one sample in a study of T cell changes during pregnancy in multiple sclerosis. Here immunoSEQ multiplex PCR was the method, and the copy in TCRdb shows in-frame clones only, minus some. This table has about 57,000 clones, under 95% appearing once. Specimen: peripheral blood, collected after pregnancy. The receptors were sampled from a female donor in good health, enrolled as a control in a pregnancy study. Both conserved end residues are part of each CDR3. D genes are given only for firm matches.

d_call,v_call,j_call,cdr3_nt,cdr3_aa
TRBD1,TRBV9,TRBJ2-1,TGTGCCAGCAGCGAGAGGACAGGGGGGGTGAATGAGCAGTTCTTC,CASSERTGGVNEQFF
TRBD2,TRBV28,TRBJ2-1,TGTGCCAGCAGCCAGAGCGGGAGCGGATGGGAGCAGTTCTTC,CASSQSGSGWEQFF
TRBD2,TRBV4-3,TRBJ2-7,TGCGCCAGCAGCCAAGGTGTTAGCGGGAGGGACGAGCAGTACTTC,CASSQGVSGRDEQYF
.,TRBV29-1,TRBJ1-2,TGCAGCGTTGAAGGACAGGCACAGGGCTACACCTTC,CSVEGQAQGYTF
.,TRBV5-1,TRBJ2-3,TGCGCCAGCAGCTTGGCCGAGGGGGGGCGGTCCACAGATACGCAGTATTTT,CASSLAEGGRSTDTQYF
TRBD1,TRBV7-2,TRBJ2-3,TGTGCCAGCAGCTTGGACAGGGGGCGGGAAGATACGCAGTATTTT,CASSLDRGREDTQYF
TRBD1,TRBV19,TRBJ1-2,TGTGCCAGCAGCGAATTACAGGGGAGGTATGGCTACACCTTC,CASSELQGRYGYTF
TRBD2,TRBV30,TRBJ2-3,TGTGCCTGGAGTGTATTAGTGGGGGGGGGCACAGATACGCAGTATTTT,CAWSVLVGGGTDTQYF
.,TRBV28,TRBJ1-5,TGTGCCAGCAGTTCCATTGATCAGCCCCAGCATTTT,CASSSIDQPQHF
.,TRBV27,TRBJ2-7,TGTGCCAGCAAAACATACGGAGACTACGAGCAGTACTTC,CASKTYGDYEQYF